This paragraph reports one TCR beta chain. This sample was taken from a study of blood T cell repertoires in COVID-19. Study overall: Nucleic acid was either cDNA or gDNA, and it came from T cells, B-cell-depleted T cells, or PBMCs.

In the authors' methods: Reference gene primer amplification gave nucleated cell count estimates. Assay used: immunoSEQ multiplex PCR; TCRdb lists only in-frame clones, some missing. The V and J calls and clone size are taken from that table; D and trimming were inferred from the DNA. The table includes under 150,000 clones, just over 90% detected once. The receptor was isolated from a human donor with active COVID-19. The donor label of this sample is uncertain. Specimen: peripheral blood.

Here the CDR3 reads CSVVRLADLNEQFF. Written as DNA, the CDR3 is TGCAGCGTTGTTAGACTAGCGGACCTCAATGAGCAGTTCTTC. The chain is built from TRBV29-1 and TRBJ2-1, with 9 bases lining up with TRBD2. Germline loops: CDR1 SQVTM, CDR2 ANQGSEA. The junction had 7 bases not matched to a gene; V was cut back by 4 bases and J by 6 bases. The CDR3 extends over 14 amino acids.